The 22 T cell receptor beta chains presented below share a single source sample, sequenced in a study of blood T cell repertoires in COVID-19. Sequencing used immunoSEQ multiplex PCR; TCRdb keeps in-frame clones, though not all of them. The sample yields 150,000 to 170,000 clones, about 85% seen once. Sample: peripheral blood. The receptors here all came from a man aged 60 to 75 with COVID-19, enrolled during active disease.

The gene calls are TRBV3-1 (or the pseudogene TRBV3-2) and TRBJ2-1; 7 positions agree with TRBD1. Per the germline V gene, CDR1 is LGHDT and CDR2 is YNNKEL (reference sequence). J lost 8 bases, V lost 4 bases, and 8 bases had no gene match. This CDR3 is 14 amino acids long. The CDR3 DNA reads as TGTGCCAGCAGCCGATCGACAGGGTTTGATGAGCAGTTCTTC. As protein: CASSRSTGFDEQFF.

The V call is TRBV6-6, the J call TRBJ1-2; 9 bases map to TRBD1. In germline, CDR1 is MNHNY, CDR2 SVGAGI (reference sequence). There are 14 residues in the CDR3. The ends lost 6 bases at V and 2 bases at J; junction bases unmatched: 4. The CDR3, as DNA: TGTGCCAGCAGCCAGACAGGGGGAAACTATGGCTACACCTTC. This gives the protein CASSQTGGNYGYTF.

The genes are TRBV7-2 and TRBJ2-2; D possibly corresponds to TRBD1 (7 bases). Trimming took off 11 bases at V and 3 bases at J, with 22 bases between the two ends. The CDR3 loop spans 16 amino acids. Germline V gene sequence: CDR1 SGHTA, CDR2 FQGNSA. As DNA, the CDR3 is TGTGCCGCAATGCGCGGGACAGCCTTTTACACCGGGGAGCTGTTTTTT. This gives the protein CAAMRGTAFYTGELFF.

J is TRBJ2-2 and V is TRBV7-2; 8 nucleotides match TRBD2. The CDR3 runs 15 residues. Germline CDR1 and CDR2: SGHTA and FQGNSA. Trimming took 1 base from V and 7 from J; bases not matched to a gene: 5. The CDR3 here is CASSLGGGRHGELFF. CDR3 bases: TGTGCCAGCAGCTTAGGAGGCGGGAGGCACGGGGAGCTGTTTTTT.

Only one count was recorded for this clone. This chain joins TRBV2 and TRBJ1-2, with 8 bases matching TRBD1. In germline, CDR1 is SNHLY, CDR2 FYNNEI. V dropped 5 bases and J dropped 3; count of bases not matched to a gene: 5. The CDR3 covers 14 residues. CDR3 bases: TGTGCCAGCAGTTACGCGACAGGGGACTATGGCTACACCTTC. Protein product: CASSYATGDYGYTF.

The chain has TRBV6-2 or TRBV6-3 and TRBJ1-5; 8 bases are shared with TRBD1. Per germline, CDR1 MNHEY and CDR2 SVGEGT. The trim removed 5 bases at V and 6 bases at J, leaving 12 bases unmatched. The CDR3 extends over 16 amino acids. As DNA, the CDR3 is TGTGCCAGCAGTGGTCCCGGGACAGGAGGGGGTCAGCCCCAGCATTTT. It codes for CASSGPGTGGGQPQHF.

The chain has TRBV4-1 and TRBJ1-6, with TRBD1 matching 7 bases. Trimming removed 1 base from V and 0 bases from J; junction bases left unmatched: 0. In germline, CDR1 is MGHRA, CDR2 YSYEKL. The CDR3 runs 16 residues. CDR3: CASSQGDSSYNSPLHF. The DNA of the CDR3 is TGCGCCAGCAGCCAAGGGGACAGCTCCTATAATTCACCCCTCCACTTT.

The gene calls are TRBV10-3 and TRBJ2-1; 8 bases are a match to TRBD2. Trimming removed 11 bases from V and 1 base from J; junction bases left unmatched: 13. Germline V gene data show CDR1 as ENHRY and CDR2 as SYGVKD. The CDR3 loop spans 16 amino acids. This chain's CDR3 is CAVHGGGGRSYNEQFF. The CDR3 nucleotides read TGTGCCGTCCACGGGGGCGGCGGGAGGTCCTACAATGAGCAGTTCTTC.

As DNA, the CDR3 is TGTGCCAGCAGCCCCCCGGGACTAGCCGCGGATACGACCCAGTACTTC. It is translated as CASSPPGLAADTTQYF. The chain recombines TRBV3-1 (or the pseudogene TRBV3-2) with TRBJ2-5; 9 nucleotides align to TRBD2. CDR3 length equals 16 residues. Trimming removed 4 bases from V and 7 bases from J; junction bases left unmatched: 13. Germline-derived CDR1 and CDR2 are LGHDT and YNNKEL (reference sequence).

V gene TRBV4-3 combines with J gene TRBJ1-2; unclear D gene. CDR1 and CDR2 from the germline V gene are LGHNA and YSLEER. The CDR3 has 16 amino acids. Trimming stripped 0 bases from V and 0 bases from J, with 11 bases between. In DNA form, the CDR3 reads TGCGCCAGCAGCCAAGAACCGGGATTATCTAACTATGGCTACACCTTC. This codes for CASSQEPGLSNYGYTF.

The V gene is TRBV4-3, the J gene TRBJ2-7, with D possibly matching TRBD1 (6 bases). Trimming removed 4 bases at V and 0 bases at J, with 7 bases between. The germline V gene has CDR1 LGHNA and CDR2 YSLEER. CDR3 size: 13 residues. CDR3 sequence (DNA): TGCGCCAGCAGCCGGACAGTCTCCTACGAGCAGTACTTC. As protein: CASSRTVSYEQYF.

V and J are TRBV29-1 and TRBJ1-1, with 7 bases that match TRBD1. The V and J ends lost 6 bases and 11 bases, in that order; junction bases with no gene match: 9. This CDR3 region has 11 residues. Germline V gene lookup returns CDR1 SQVTM and CDR2 ANQGSEA. The CDR3 loop is CSVGQVEGAFF. The CDR3 nucleotides are TGCAGCGTAGGACAGGTTGAGGGGGCTTTCTTT.

The V gene is TRBV7-9, the J gene TRBJ2-7, with 8 bases fitting TRBD1. Trimming took 3 bases from V and 4 from J; bases not matched to a gene: 2. The CDR3 totals 13 residues. Germline V lookup: CDR1 SEHNR, CDR2 FQNEAQ (reference sequence). The DNA of the CDR3 is TGTGCCAGCAGCTTCCGGACAGGGTACGAGCAGTACTTC. This sequence encodes CASSFRTGYEQYF.

This chain connects TRBV19 to TRBJ2-7, with 9 bases fitting TRBD1. V lost 4 bases, J lost 6 bases, and 7 bases stayed unmatched. This CDR3 comprises 14 residues. Germline V lookup: CDR1 LNHDA, CDR2 SQIVND (reference sequence). CDR3 DNA: TGTGCCAGTAGTAGAGGGGACAGGGTGGGCGAGCAGTACTTC. Translation: CASSRGDRVGEQYF.

The V and J genes are TRBV28 and TRBJ1-3; D might be TRBD1 (6 bases). The CDR3 covers 16 residues. Germline CDR1 MDHEN, CDR2 SYDVKM. V was cut by 7 bases and J by 0 bases, with 16 bases left in between. The CDR3 DNA is TGTGCCAGCACCCCACCCGGGGGGCTCTCTGGAAACACCATATATTTT. Translating it yields CASTPPGGLSGNTIYF.

As concerns this clone: Its ends do not fully match the called genes, so a read error is possible. The V gene is TRBV9, the J gene TRBJ1-1; the match to TRBD1 covers 9 bases. CDR1 is SGDLS and CDR2 is YYNGEE in the germline V gene. The CDR3 runs to 15 residues. This chain's CDR3 is CASTVGGQGDTEAFF. The DNA of the CDR3 is TGTGCCAGCACCGTAGGGGGACAGGGTGACACTGAAGCTTTCTTT.

This chain connects TRBV6-5 to TRBJ2-7; a possible D gene is TRBD2 (6 bases). Germline loops: CDR1 MNHEY, CDR2 SVGAGI. CDR3 length: 13 residues. Trimming took off 7 bases at V and 4 bases at J, with 14 bases between the two ends. Here the CDR3 DNA reads TGTGCCAGCACCGCGACTAGTCGGTACGAGCAGTACTTC. Protein: CASTATSRYEQYF.

CDR3 amino acids: CATSDAALQETQYF. The CDR3 coding sequence is TGTGCCACCAGTGATGCGGCGTTACAAGAGACCCAGTACTTC. The chain combines TRBV24-1 with TRBJ2-5; D unresolved. There are 14 residues in the CDR3. Germline values: CDR1 KGHDR, CDR2 SFDVKD. The ends were cut back, 3 bases at V and 2 bases at J, with 9 bases in the middle.

The chain carries TRBV19 and TRBJ1-6; D not certain. The germline V and J ends were trimmed by 6 bases and 7 bases, with 10 bases remaining between them. The CDR3 has 13 amino acids. The germline CDR1 and CDR2 sequences are LNHDA and SQIVND (reference sequence). The CDR3 region is CASREAANSPLHF. CDR3 DNA: TGTGCCAGTAGAGAGGCAGCGAATTCACCCCTCCACTTT.

The DNA of the CDR3 is TGTGCCAGTAGTCAACAGGGGGCCACTGAAGCTTTCTTT. Protein sequence: CASSQQGATEAFF. V gene TRBV19 combines with J gene TRBJ1-1; 9 bases fit TRBD1. Germline CDR1 is LNHDA and CDR2 is SQIVND (reference sequence). V was clipped by 5 bases and J by 4 bases; unmatched bases: 2. The CDR3 contains 13 residues.

V gene TRBV29-1 combines with J gene TRBJ2-2, with no clear D. Germline V gene sequence: CDR1 SQVTM, CDR2 ANQGSEA. The CDR3 sequence is 13 residues long. The CDR3 nucleotides are TGCTCCGTTGGTTATTCTTACACCGGGGAGCTGTTTTTT. This encodes CSVGYSYTGELFF.

V and J are TRBV3-1 (or the pseudogene TRBV3-2) and TRBJ2-7; the D gene is possibly TRBD2 (5 bases). The CDR3 has 14 amino acids. CDR1 is LGHDT and CDR2 is YNNKEL in the germline V gene (reference sequence). Trimming left V 5 bases short and J 3 bases short, with 14 bases between. The CDR3 DNA reads as TGTGCCAGCAGCGATCATAACGGGGTCTACGAGCAGTACTTC. Translating it yields CASSDHNGVYEQYF.